Shown below are 8 T cell receptor beta chains from a single sample sequenced in a study of T cell changes during pregnancy in multiple sclerosis. The protocol was immunoSEQ multiplex PCR, while the TCRdb copy is restricted to in-frame clones and leaves out a portion. The sample shows approximately 11,000 clones, 75% to 90% of them seen only once. The source was CD8+ T cells from peripheral blood mononuclear cells, collected after pregnancy. The source of these receptors is a female donor in good health, enrolled as a control in a pregnancy study.

The V gene is TRBV27, the J gene TRBJ2-7, with a tentative D call TRBD1 (6 bases). There are 14 residues in the CDR3. The V gene lost 4 bases and the J gene lost 4 bases, with 14 bases spanning the gap. Germline assignment: CDR1 MNHEY and CDR2 SMNVEV (reference sequence). CDR3 coding DNA: TGTGCCAGCAGTTCCTTGGGGGCGGGTTACGAGCAGTACTTC. This sequence encodes CASSSLGAGYEQYF.

This chain joins TRBV7-2 and TRBJ2-1; TRBD2 matches 7 bases. The CDR3 is 14 residues long. Germline V gene lookup returns CDR1 SGHTA and CDR2 FQGNSA. The junction had 3 bases not matched to a gene; V was cut back by 5 bases and J by 2 bases. CDR3 loop: CASSPRGAYNEQFF. In DNA, the CDR3 is TGTGCCAGCAGCCCACGGGGGGCCTACAATGAGCAGTTCTTC.

The table lists this clone with a count of one. The chain is built from TRBV6-4 and TRBJ2-1; 8 bases map to TRBD2. V trimming: 3 bases; J trimming: 8 bases; junction bases outside the gene matches: 9. The CDR3 has 15 amino acids. CDR1 is MRHNA, CDR2 SNTAGT, per germline. The CDR3 nucleotides read TGTGCCAGCAGTGATGGGCGGGGGGCCGCGGATGAGCAGTTCTTC. The encoded protein is CASSDGRGAADEQFF.

The V and J genes are TRBV18 and TRBJ2-7, with 8 nucleotides matching TRBD1. Germline V lookup: CDR1 KGHSH, CDR2 LQKENI. The J segment lost 7 bases and the V segment lost 3 bases, leaving 14 bases of the junction unmatched. The CDR3 spans 16 residues. CDR3: CASSPSVWTGSGEQYF. In DNA, the CDR3 is TGTGCCAGCTCACCGTCCGTCTGGACAGGGTCGGGGGAGCAGTACTTC.

By share, this clone counts as medium-sized. The V and J genes are TRBV4-2 and TRBJ2-7; 8 positions agree with TRBD1. The germline CDR1 and CDR2 sequences are LGHNA and YNFKEQ. The CDR3 covers 15 residues. V trimming: 3 bases; J trimming: 7 bases; junction bases outside the gene matches: 11. Written as DNA, the CDR3 is TGTGCCAGCAGCCAGAGGGGGCAGGGGGCGCGGGAGCAGTACTTC. This gives the protein CASSQRGQGAREQYF.

V is TRBV15 and J is TRBJ2-1, with D possibly TRBD2 on 6 matching bases. This CDR3 is built from 16 residues. Between the trimmed V and J ends, which lost 0 bases and 3 bases, there was a span of 12 bases. The germline V gene encodes CDR1 LNHNV and CDR2 YYDKDF (reference sequence). CDR3 nucleotides: TGTGCCACCAGCAGAGATCCGTCGGGAGTCTACAATGAGCAGTTCTTC. Protein product: CATSRDPSGVYNEQFF.

The chain joins TRBV4-2 to TRBJ2-7; possibly TRBD2 for D (6 bases). CDR3 length equals 16 residues. The germline V and J ends were trimmed by 0 bases and 3 bases, with 15 bases remaining between them. CDR1 is LGHNA, CDR2 YNFKEQ, per germline. CDR3 coding DNA: TGTGCCAGCAGCCAAGAAGGAGGGCTATCCCACTACGAGCAGTACTTC. Encoded protein: CASSQEGGLSHYEQYF.

The chain joins TRBV9 to TRBJ2-1; 7 bases align to TRBD2. This CDR3 region has 14 residues. Looked up from germline, CDR1 is SGDLS and CDR2 is YYNGEE. V dropped 0 bases and J dropped 6; count of bases not matched to a gene: 3. The CDR3 reads CASSVGAGVNEQFF. The DNA for the CDR3 is TGTGCCAGCAGCGTAGGGGCGGGGGTCAATGAGCAGTTCTTC. The complete variable domain, with remaining parts taken from reference TRBV9 and TRBJ2-1, reads DSGVTQTPKHLITATGQRVTLRCSPRSGDLSVYWYQQSLDQGLQFLIQYYNGEERAKGNILERFSAQQFPDLHSELNLSSLELGDSALYFCASSVGAGVNEQFFGPGTRLTVL.